This T cell receptor beta chain comes out of a study of blood T cell repertoires in COVID-19. Study-wide background: PBMCs, B-cell-depleted T cells, or T cells provided the cDNA or gDNA that made up the material.

The CDR3 loop spans 13 amino acids. V gave up 5 bases and J gave up 4 bases; unmatched junction bases: 3. The germline CDR1 and CDR2 sequences are SGHTA and FQGTGA. The repertoire was sequenced with immunoSEQ multiplex PCR; TCRdb's copy has only in-frame clones and lacks some. The profile covers roughly 220,000 clones, with approximately 81% appearing a single time and around 20% taken by the ten largest. The source is a man younger than 40 with active or convalescent COVID-19. This sequence joins TRBV7-3 and TRBJ2-3, with TRBD1 matching over 7 bases. Sequencing input: peripheral blood. The CDR3 DNA follows: TGTGCCAGCAGCCGAGGGGGCCCAGATACGCAGTATTTT. Translating it yields CASSRGGPDTQYF.